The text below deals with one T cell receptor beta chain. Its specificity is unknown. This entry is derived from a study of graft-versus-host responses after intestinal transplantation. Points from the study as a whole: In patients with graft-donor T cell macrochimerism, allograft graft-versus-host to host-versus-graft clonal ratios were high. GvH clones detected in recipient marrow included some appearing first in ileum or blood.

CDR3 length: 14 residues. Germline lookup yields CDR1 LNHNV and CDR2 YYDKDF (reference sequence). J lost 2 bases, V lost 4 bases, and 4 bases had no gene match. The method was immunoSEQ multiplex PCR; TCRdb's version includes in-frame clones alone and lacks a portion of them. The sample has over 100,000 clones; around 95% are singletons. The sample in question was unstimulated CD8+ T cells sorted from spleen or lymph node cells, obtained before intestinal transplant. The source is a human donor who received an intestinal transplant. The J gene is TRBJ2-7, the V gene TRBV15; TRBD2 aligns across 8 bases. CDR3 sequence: CATSTAGETYEQYF. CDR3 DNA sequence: TGTGCCACCAGCACAGCGGGAGAGACCTACGAGCAGTACTTC.